Shown below are 30 T cell receptor beta chains from a single sample sequenced in a study of T-cell reconstitution after alpha-beta-depleted transplantation in children. Unique molecular identifiers were incorporated into the prepared TCRbeta library. Each CDR3 protein is one row after TCRdb ran MiXCR on the PCR reads. The sample carries about 400,000 distinct CDR3 sequences, roughly 13% recorded once. This sample comprised PBMCs, obtained from the stem cell graft. The receptors were sampled from a human donor who donated a stem cell graft to a child with Fanconi anemia.

The rearrangement links TRBV7-8 to TRBJ1-2, with a possible D match to TRBD1 (5 bases). Trimming took off 5 bases at V and 7 bases at J, with 17 bases between the two ends. Germline assignment: CDR1 SGHVS and CDR2 FQNEAQ. CDR3 length: 14 residues. CDR3: CASSPMGGSSGYTF. For the CDR3, the DNA is TGTGCCAGCAGCCCAATGGGGGGGTCGAGTGGCTACACCTTC.

This clonotype was picked up many times. The V gene is TRBV5-1, the J gene TRBJ2-1; D remains unclear. This CDR3 region has 15 residues. From germline, CDR1 is SGHRS and CDR2 YFSETQ. V gave up 0 bases and J gave up 0 bases, with 7 bases separating them. In DNA, the CDR3 is TGCGCCAGCAGCTTGGTTCCTACCTCCTACAATGAGCAGTTCTTC. This gives the protein CASSLVPTSYNEQFF.

This clonotype was seen a few times. The chain carries TRBV10-2 and TRBJ2-5; D is unresolved. Germline CDR1 reads WSHSY; CDR2 reads SAAADI. The CDR3 contains 13 residues. V dropped 4 bases and J dropped 2 bases, with 8 bases sitting between them. The CDR3 coding sequence is TGCGCCAGCAGTGCTAGAGAACAAGAGACCCAGTACTTC. Protein sequence: CASSAREQETQYF.

V is TRBV9 and J is TRBJ1-2; D remains ambiguous. The germline V gene has CDR1 SGDLS and CDR2 YYNGEE. Trimming pared 0 bases from V and 7 bases from J, leaving 19 bases between. The CDR3 sequence is 16 residues long. The CDR3 DNA reads as TGTGCCAGCAGCGTAGATGGAGTTAGAAGTTTAAGTGGCTACACCTTC. This sequence encodes CASSVDGVRSLSGYTF.

In its sample, this clonotype was seen a few times. The chain couples TRBV12-3 or TRBV12-4 to TRBJ2-5; no clear D. V dropped 1 base and J dropped 0 bases, with 6 bases sitting between them. The CDR3 runs to 14 residues. CDR3 sequence reads: CASSLEANQETQYF. The CDR3 coding sequence is TGTGCCAGCAGTTTAGAAGCGAACCAAGAGACCCAGTACTTC.

Only one count was recorded for this clonotype. The rearrangement uses TRBV12-3 or TRBV12-4 and TRBJ2-5; TRBD1 aligns across 8 bases. This CDR3 has 16 residues. V was clipped by 6 bases and J by 4 bases; unmatched bases: 13. The CDR3 DNA reads TGTGCCAGCAGCCGACGCCGGACAGGGATCCCAGAGACCCAGTACTTC. This translates into CASSRRRTGIPETQYF.

The chain links TRBV7-9 to TRBJ2-1, with 9 bases that match TRBD2. Per the germline V gene, CDR1 is SEHNR and CDR2 is FQNEAQ (reference sequence). This CDR3 has 15 residues. V trimming: 8 bases; J trimming: 4 bases; junction bases outside the gene matches: 9. The CDR3 DNA sequence: TGTGCCAGCCAGCTAGGCGGGGGGGAATACAATGAGCAGTTCTTC. Its translation: CASQLGGGEYNEQFF.

This clonotype was seen only a few times. This chain connects TRBV12-3 or TRBV12-4 to TRBJ2-2; 7 bases are a match to TRBD2. CDR3 length: 15 amino acids. Trimming at V came to 5 bases and at J to 4 bases, leaving 7 bases not matched to a gene. The CDR3 sequence is CASSPGLVFTGELFF. In nucleotides, the CDR3 is TGTGCCAGCAGTCCCGGACTAGTCTTCACCGGGGAGCTGTTTTTT.

CDR3 sequence reads: CASSQETVTRYGYTF. CDR3 sequence (DNA): TGCGCCAGCAGCCAAGAAACGGTGACCCGATATGGCTACACCTTC. V is TRBV4-3 and J is TRBJ1-2, with D unclear. The V end was cut by 0 bases, the J end by 5 bases, with 13 bases between. Germline lookup yields CDR1 LGHNA and CDR2 YSLEER. The CDR3 extends over 15 amino acids.

In its sample, this clonotype was seen many times. The gene calls are TRBV7-2 and TRBJ2-2, with a tentative D call TRBD2 (6 bases). V dropped 0 bases and J dropped 6 bases, with 8 bases sitting between them. The CDR3 consists of 14 residues. The germline gives CDR1 SGHTA, CDR2 FQGNSA. The CDR3: CASSLASGPGELFF. Here the CDR3 DNA reads TGTGCCAGCAGCTTAGCGAGCGGGCCCGGGGAGCTGTTTTTT.

There are a few counts of this clonotype. The CDR3 sequence: CAWKQGRTEAFF. The CDR3 bases are TGTGCCTGGAAGCAGGGGAGGACTGAAGCTTTCTTT. The chain joins TRBV30 to TRBJ1-1, with D possibly being TRBD1 (6 bases). The germline gives CDR1 GTSNPN, CDR2 SVGIG (reference sequence). The CDR3 is 12 amino acids. Between the trimmed V and J ends, which lost 4 bases and 5 bases, there was a span of 11 bases.

The rearrangement joins TRBV6-5 to TRBJ2-1; D may match TRBD1 or TRBD2 (5 bases each). Trimming removed 3 bases at V and 3 bases at J, with 15 bases between. The CDR3 runs 16 residues. Germline V lookup: CDR1 MNHEY, CDR2 SVGAGI. For the CDR3, the DNA is TGTGCCAGCAGTTATCTGGAACAGGCGGGCTACAATGAGCAGTTCTTC. Translated: CASSYLEQAGYNEQFF.

This clonotype was recorded at least ten times. The chain couples TRBV11-2 to TRBJ2-1; D possibly corresponds to TRBD2 (5 bases). V was clipped by 5 bases and J by 10 bases, with 12 bases between them. This CDR3 spans 12 amino acids. Germline CDR1 reads SGHAT; CDR2 reads FQNNGV. The DNA for the CDR3 is TGTGCCAGCAGCGGAGGAGCTTCGGAGCAGTTCTTC. Its translation: CASSGGASEQFF.

This clonotype showed up many times. CDR3 sequence: CSARERHSRSPLHF. In DNA, the CDR3 is TGCAGTGCTAGGGAGCGACATTCCCGCTCACCCCTCCACTTT. The chain recombines TRBV20-1 with TRBJ1-6; no definite D call. CDR1 DFQATT and CDR2 SNEGSKA come from the germline V gene (reference sequence). Trimming cost V 3 bases and J 10 bases, with 16 bases left between them. CDR3 length equals 14 residues.

The chain combines TRBV6-5 with TRBJ1-6, with 8 positions matching TRBD1. Germline V gene sequence: CDR1 MNHEY, CDR2 SVGAGI. V lost 8 bases, J lost 9 bases, and 9 bases stayed unmatched. The CDR3 contains 14 residues. The CDR3 region is CASSTGGRRSPLHF. The CDR3 DNA reads as TGTGCCAGCTCCACAGGGGGGCGACGTTCACCCCTCCACTTT.

This clonotype showed up many times. This chain uses TRBV12-3 or TRBV12-4 with TRBJ2-1; 8 bases are shared with TRBD1. This CDR3 has 13 amino acids. V lost 5 bases, J lost 9 bases, and 6 bases stayed unmatched. The CDR3 sequence: CASSQTGVGEQFF. CDR3 sequence (DNA): TGTGCCAGCAGTCAGACAGGGGTGGGTGAGCAGTTCTTC.

There are a few counts of this clonotype. This chain joins TRBV6-6 and TRBJ1-6; a possible D gene is TRBD1 (5 bases). The V gene lost 8 bases and the J gene lost 8 bases, with 13 bases spanning the gap. Germline CDR1 reads MNHNY; CDR2 reads SVGAGI (reference sequence). This CDR3 is built from 13 residues. CDR3 sequence: CASRGTEDSPLHF. CDR3 coding DNA: TGTGCCAGCCGAGGGACGGAGGATTCACCCCTCCACTTT.

In this sample, this clonotype turned up many times. The chain joins TRBV19 to TRBJ2-3; 13 bases agree with TRBD2. Germline V gene lookup returns CDR1 LNHDA and CDR2 SQIVND (reference sequence). V lost 5 bases and J lost 0; bases outside the gene matches: 8. The CDR3 has 18 residues. The CDR3 DNA sequence: TGTGCCAGTAGTGGCGGGACTAGCGGGACTCCAAGCACAGATACGCAGTATTTT. Amino acid sequence: CASSGGTSGTPSTDTQYF.

This clonotype was observed at least ten times. V gene TRBV2 combines with J gene TRBJ2-7; unclear D gene. In germline, CDR1 is SNHLY, CDR2 FYNNEI. The CDR3 spans 17 residues. The V gene lost 4 bases and the J gene lost 0 bases, with 19 bases spanning the gap. CDR3 sequence: CASSALSDSNLSYEQYV. The CDR3 nucleotides are TGTGCCAGCAGTGCCCTATCCGACTCCAACCTCTCCTACGAGCAGTACGTC.

This clonotype came up a few times. The V call is TRBV10-3, the J call TRBJ2-3; 7 bases are shared with TRBD1. The V segment lost 8 bases and the J segment 1 base; nucleotides outside the gene matches: 6. The germline V gene encodes CDR1 ENHRY and CDR2 SYGVKD. This CDR3 comprises 14 residues. CDR3 DNA: TGTGCCATCCAAAAGGGACAGCGCACAGATACGCAGTATTTT. This gives the protein CAIQKGQRTDTQYF.

This clonotype was seen repeatedly, ten times or more. The genes are TRBV28 and TRBJ1-1; D uncertain. This CDR3 comprises 14 residues. The germline V gene encodes CDR1 MDHEN and CDR2 SYDVKM. Trimming shortened V by 3 bases and J by 1 base, and 9 bases separated the two germline ends. The chain's CDR3 is CASSFFRENTEAFF. The CDR3 DNA sequence: TGTGCCAGCAGTTTCTTCCGGGAGAACACTGAAGCTTTCTTT.

The chain recombines TRBV4-1 with TRBJ1-1; D perhaps matches TRBD1 (5 bases). The V gene's germline CDR1 is MGHRA and CDR2 YSYEKL. Trimming took 6 bases from V and 4 from J, leaving 12 bases between them. The CDR3 sequence is 13 residues long. The CDR3 region has the DNA TGCGCCAGCAGGGCGTTTGGGGGCACTGAAGCTTTCTTT. Its protein is CASRAFGGTEAFF.

The chain couples TRBV2 to TRBJ2-3; D ambiguous. V gave up 1 base and J gave up 4 bases, with 9 bases separating them. Germline values: CDR1 SNHLY, CDR2 FYNNEI. CDR3 size: 14 residues. The CDR3 sequence is CASSEGWAPDTQYF. In nucleotides, the CDR3 is TGTGCCAGCAGTGAAGGGTGGGCTCCAGATACGCAGTATTTT.

This clonotype was seen ten or more times. This chain uses TRBV5-5 with TRBJ1-1, with D hard to call. V was trimmed by 4 bases and J by 0 bases, leaving 22 bases between them. Germline CDR1 SGHKS, CDR2 YYEKEE (reference sequence). This CDR3 comprises 18 residues. The CDR3 nucleotides are TGTGCCAGCAGCCTCAGTGTCGCTGTCCCCTTCATGAACACTGAAGCTTTCTTT. Translated, it gives CASSLSVAVPFMNTEAFF.

There are many counts of this clonotype. This sequence joins TRBV12-3 or TRBV12-4 and TRBJ2-2; D tentatively reads TRBD1 or TRBD2 (5 bases each). The CDR3 consists of 15 residues. Trimming pared 5 bases from V and 3 bases from J, leaving 13 bases between. The CDR3 DNA reads as TGTGCCAGCAGTCCCTGGGACGGTGACACCGGGGAGCTGTTTTTT. The encoded protein is CASSPWDGDTGELFF.

This clonotype was seen a few times. The V and J genes are TRBV29-1 and TRBJ1-1; the D is unclear. The CDR3 loop spans 10 amino acids. Trimming removed 0 bases from V and 6 bases from J, with 2 bases in between. The germline gives CDR1 SQVTM, CDR2 ANQGSEA. CDR3 amino acids: CSVEESEAFF. DNA of the CDR3: TGCAGCGTTGAAGAGTCTGAAGCTTTCTTT.

The table lists this clonotype with a few counts. The V gene is TRBV7-2, the J gene TRBJ2-7; weak D call: TRBD1 (5 bases). Germline CDR1 is SGHTA and CDR2 is FQGNSA. The V end was cut by 5 bases, the J end by 0 bases, with 11 bases between. This CDR3 is built from 14 residues. The DNA for the CDR3 is TGTGCCAGCAGCCGACTGGACACCTCCTACGAGCAGTACTTC. Amino acid sequence: CASSRLDTSYEQYF.

The count of this clonotype is one. The chain recombines TRBV2 with TRBJ1-5; D might be TRBD1 (5 bases). Germline loops: CDR1 SNHLY, CDR2 FYNNEI. V dropped 0 bases and J dropped 6 bases, with 15 bases sitting between them. CDR3 size: 16 residues. CDR3 sequence (DNA): TGTGCCAGCAGTGAAGCGGGGGGATCGGGCCGTCAGCCCCAGCATTTT. Translating gives CASSEAGGSGRQPQHF. Using reference TRBV2 and TRBJ1-5 for the parts outside the CDR3, the full variable domain is EPEVTQTPSHQVTQMGQEVILRCVPISNHLYFYWYRQILGQKVEFLVSFYNNEISEKSEIFDDQFSVERPDGSNFTLKIRSTKLEDSAMYFCASSEAGGSGRQPQHFGDGTRLSIL.

This clonotype appeared a few times. The chain carries TRBV14 and TRBJ2-2; D perhaps matches TRBD2 (7 bases). V dropped 2 bases and J dropped 7 bases, with 17 bases sitting between them. The CDR3 is made up of 16 amino acids. Per germline, CDR1 SGHDN and CDR2 FVKESK. The CDR3 here is CASSQRAGAVVGELFF. CDR3 nucleotide sequence: TGTGCCAGCAGCCAAAGGGCGGGGGCAGTTGTCGGGGAGCTGTTTTTT. Supplemented by reference TRBV14 and TRBJ2-2, the full variable domain reads EAGVTQFPSHSVIEKGQTVTLRCDPISGHDNLYWYRRVMGKEIKFLLHFVKESKQDESGMPNNRFLAERTGGTYSTLKVQPAELEDSGVYFCASSQRAGAVVGELFFGEGSRLTVL.

This clonotype was detected ten times or more. The chain combines TRBV4-3 with TRBJ2-3; D ambiguous. Germline V gene sequence: CDR1 LGHNA, CDR2 YSLEER. Between the trimmed V and J ends, which lost 0 bases and 7 bases, there was a span of 5 bases. The CDR3 loop spans 12 amino acids. The CDR3 here is CASSQDQNTQYF. The CDR3 DNA sequence: TGCGCCAGCAGCCAAGATCAAAATACGCAGTATTTT.